The 18 T cell receptor beta chains below all came from one sample that was sequenced in a study of blood T cell repertoires in COVID-19. The repertoire was sequenced with immunoSEQ multiplex PCR; TCRdb's copy has only in-frame clones and lacks some. The sample consists of approximately 200,000 clones, about 84% of them appearing once. Sequenced material: peripheral blood. Every receptor here comes from a person aged 65 to 85 with COVID-19, enrolled during active disease.

CDR3: CASSPGQGVNSPLHF. CDR3 DNA sequence: TGTGCCAGCTCACCTGGCCAGGGGGTTAATTCACCCCTCCACTTT. This sequence joins TRBV18 and TRBJ1-6, with 7 nucleotides matching TRBD1. Per the germline V gene, CDR1 is KGHSH and CDR2 is LQKENI. The J segment lost 6 bases and the V segment lost 3 bases, leaving 5 bases of the junction unmatched. CDR3 size: 15 residues. The variable domain in full, with the rest retrieved from reference TRBV18 and TRBJ1-6, is NAGVMQNPRHLVRRRGQEARLRCSPMKGHSHVYWYRQLPEEGLKFMVYLQKENIIDESGMPKERFSAEFPKEGPSILRIQQVVRGDSAAYFCASSPGQGVNSPLHFGNGTRLTVT.

The genes are TRBV5-1 and TRBJ2-7; TRBD2 aligns across 8 bases. After removal of 1 base from V and 3 bases from J, the junction contained 3 bases not matched to a gene. The CDR3 loop spans 14 amino acids. Germline CDR1 is SGHRS and CDR2 is YFSETQ. CDR3 protein: CASSLRGGGYEQYF. CDR3 sequence (DNA): TGCGCCAGCAGCTTGCGGGGGGGCGGCTACGAGCAGTACTTC.

DNA of the CDR3: TGTGCCAGCAGCGCTAGCGGTACTTACGAGCAGTACTTC. Its protein product is CASSASGTYEQYF. This chain uses TRBV11-1 with TRBJ2-7, with 7 nucleotides matching TRBD2. Germline V gene sequence: CDR1 SGHAT, CDR2 FQDESV (reference sequence). Germline trimming cut 5 bases from V and 4 bases from J; bases unmatched to any gene: 5. The CDR3 runs to 13 residues.

The V gene is TRBV3-1 (or the pseudogene TRBV3-2), the J gene TRBJ1-5; no reliable D call. Germline CDR1 LGHDT, CDR2 YNNKEL (reference sequence). The V gene lost 1 base and the J gene lost 2 bases, with 3 bases spanning the gap. The CDR3 contains 13 residues. The CDR3 spells CASSQGRNQPQHF. Here the CDR3 DNA reads TGTGCCAGCAGCCAAGGGCGCAATCAGCCCCAGCATTTT.

CDR3 sequence: CASRKLTGVIYEQYF. The DNA for the CDR3 is TGTGCCAGCAGAAAACTAACAGGGGTGATCTACGAGCAGTACTTC. The chain combines TRBV6-5 with TRBJ2-7; 7 bases agree with TRBD1. Germline lookup yields CDR1 MNHEY and CDR2 SVGAGI. J was trimmed by 3 bases and V by 6 bases; bases with no gene match: 11. The CDR3 has 15 amino acids.

The chain has TRBV9 and TRBJ1-1; D gene uncertain. V lost 3 bases to trimming and J lost 3 bases, with 12 bases between them. Germline loops: CDR1 SGDLS, CDR2 YYNGEE. CDR3 length: 14 amino acids. CDR3 amino acids: CASSARNGDTEAFF. The DNA of the CDR3 is TGTGCCAGCAGCGCTCGAAACGGGGACACTGAAGCTTTCTTT.

This chain links TRBV15 with TRBJ2-1; the D gene is possibly TRBD1 (6 bases). Germline CDR1 LNHNV, CDR2 YYDKDF (reference sequence). V lost 0 bases and J lost 0, with 21 bases in between. The CDR3 consists of 20 residues. CDR3: CATSRDQGTISASSYNEQFF. CDR3 DNA sequence: TGTGCCACCAGCAGAGATCAGGGGACAATTTCTGCGAGCTCCTACAATGAGCAGTTCTTC.

The V gene is TRBV9, the J gene TRBJ2-3, with TRBD2 matching 8 bases. V lost 2 bases to trimming and J lost 6 bases; unmatched junction nucleotides: 17. The CDR3 runs to 18 residues. From germline, CDR1 is SGDLS and CDR2 YYNGEE. The CDR3 loop is CASSVLSGGTNRGDTQYF. In DNA, the CDR3 is TGTGCCAGCAGCGTTCTAAGCGGGGGAACCAACCGGGGGGATACGCAGTATTTT.

The V gene is TRBV4-3, the J gene TRBJ1-4; 9 bases match TRBD1. The V and J ends lost 2 bases and 10 bases, in that order; junction bases with no gene match: 5. Germline V gene sequence: CDR1 LGHNA, CDR2 YSLEER. The CDR3 runs 14 residues. The CDR3 DNA is TGCGCCAGCAGCCAATTCCAGGGACAGGGAAAACTGTTTTTT. It translates to CASSQFQGQGKLFF.

In this sample, this clone turned up once. The chain carries TRBV7-3 and TRBJ1-2; 11 bases agree with TRBD1. Germline CDR1 is SGHTA and CDR2 is FQGTGA. J gave up 4 bases and V 5 bases, and 12 bases lay outside the gene matches. The length of the CDR3 is 17 residues. Written as DNA, the CDR3 is TGTGCCAGCAGCCCGACGGGACAGGGGGGCCCGTTCTATGGCTACACCTTC. It encodes CASSPTGQGGPFYGYTF.

The genes are TRBV7-2 and TRBJ1-1; TRBD1 is a possible D gene (6 bases). Germline lookup yields CDR1 SGHTA and CDR2 FQGNSA. Deletions cut 5 bases from V and 0 bases from J, with 13 bases between. This CDR3 spans 15 amino acids. The CDR3 is CASSQDSRLNTEAFF. In DNA form, the CDR3 reads TGTGCCAGCAGCCAGGACAGCCGGTTGAACACTGAAGCTTTCTTT.

The chain couples TRBV15 to TRBJ2-7; 8 bases line up with TRBD1. The CDR3 loop spans 15 amino acids. The trim removed 1 base at V and 3 bases at J, leaving 5 bases unmatched. The germline V gene has CDR1 LNHNV and CDR2 YYDKDF (reference sequence). The CDR3 coding sequence is TGTGCCACCAGCAGAGGGGTGACAGGGGACTACGAGCAGTACTTC. It translates to CATSRGVTGDYEQYF.

The CDR3 region is CAVLPAFF. CDR3 in DNA: TGTGCCGTCCTCCCGGCTTTCTTT. V gene TRBV3-1 (or the pseudogene TRBV3-2) combines with J gene TRBJ1-1; D is ambiguous. V was cut by 11 bases and J by 11 bases, with 9 bases left in between. Germline V gives CDR1 LGHDT, CDR2 YNNKEL (reference sequence). There are 8 residues in the CDR3.

J is TRBJ2-5 and V is TRBV7-9, with 10 bases lining up with TRBD1. J was trimmed by 5 bases and V by 5 bases; bases with no gene match: 8. This CDR3 spans 15 amino acids. Germline V gene sequence: CDR1 SEHNR, CDR2 FQNEAQ (reference sequence). CDR3 sequence: CASSRRTGGGETQYF. In nucleotides, the CDR3 is TGTGCCAGCAGCCGGAGGACAGGGGGAGGTGAGACCCAGTACTTC.

V usage is TRBV28 and J usage is TRBJ2-3; the match to TRBD2 covers 9 bases. The V and J ends lost 4 bases and 4 bases, in that order; junction bases with no gene match: 12. Germline V gives CDR1 MDHEN, CDR2 SYDVKM. The CDR3 has 17 residues. CDR3: CASSSLAGVWGADTQYF. The CDR3 nucleotides read TGTGCCAGCAGTTCCTTAGCGGGAGTTTGGGGAGCAGATACGCAGTATTTT.

CDR3 protein: CASSLGGGGNRAQHF. CDR3 in DNA: TGTGCCAGCAGCTTAGGCGGGGGGGGGAATCGGGCCCAGCATTTT. The chain recombines TRBV13 with TRBJ1-5; a possible D gene is TRBD1 (5 bases). CDR1 is PRHDT, CDR2 FYEKMQ, per germline (reference sequence). The length of the CDR3 is 15 residues. The V gene lost 0 bases and the J gene lost 11 bases, with 17 bases spanning the gap.

This clone was detected a few times. The chain couples TRBV6-6 to TRBJ2-2; D remains unclear. Trimming removed 2 bases at V and 7 bases at J, with 5 bases between. CDR3 length equals 12 residues. Germline V gives CDR1 MNHNY, CDR2 SVGAGI (reference sequence). The CDR3 DNA sequence: TGTGCCAGCAGTTACCCCAGCGGGGAGCTGTTTTTT. As protein: CASSYPSGELFF.

This clone was counted once. Different DNA sequences within this sample yield the same CDR3. V usage is TRBV19 and J usage is TRBJ2-5; D is possibly TRBD2 (5 bases). V gave up 5 bases and J gave up 5 bases, with 9 bases separating them. Germline loops: CDR1 LNHDA, CDR2 SQIVND (reference sequence). The CDR3 is 12 residues long. CDR3 loop: CASSPSGETQYF. Written as DNA, the CDR3 is TGTGCCAGTAGTCCCTCGGGGGAGACCCAGTACTTC.